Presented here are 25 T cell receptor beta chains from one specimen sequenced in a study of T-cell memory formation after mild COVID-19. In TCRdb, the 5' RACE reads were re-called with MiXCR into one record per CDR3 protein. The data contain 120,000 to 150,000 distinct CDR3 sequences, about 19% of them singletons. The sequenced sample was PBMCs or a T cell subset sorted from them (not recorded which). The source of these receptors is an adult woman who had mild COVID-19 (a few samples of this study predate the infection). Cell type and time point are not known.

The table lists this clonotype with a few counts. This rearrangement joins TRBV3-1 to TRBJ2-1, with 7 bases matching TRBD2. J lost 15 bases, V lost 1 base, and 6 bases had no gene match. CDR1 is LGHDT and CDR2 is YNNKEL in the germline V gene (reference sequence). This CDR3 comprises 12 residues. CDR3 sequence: CASSQASGPGFF. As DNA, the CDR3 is TGTGCCAGCAGCCAAGCTAGCGGCCCAGGGTTCTTC.

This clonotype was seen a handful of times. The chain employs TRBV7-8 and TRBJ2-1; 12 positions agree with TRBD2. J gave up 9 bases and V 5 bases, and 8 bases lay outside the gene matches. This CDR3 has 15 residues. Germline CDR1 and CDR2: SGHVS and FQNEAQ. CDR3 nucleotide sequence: TGTGCCAGCAGCCCCAGACTAGCGGGAGAGGGTGAGCAGTTCTTC. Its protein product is CASSPRLAGEGEQFF.

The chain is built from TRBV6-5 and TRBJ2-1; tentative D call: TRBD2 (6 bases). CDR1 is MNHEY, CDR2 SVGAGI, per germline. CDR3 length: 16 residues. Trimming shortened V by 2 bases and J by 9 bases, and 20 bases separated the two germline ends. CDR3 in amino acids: CASSYEGGVPGSEQFF. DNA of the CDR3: TGTGCCAGCAGTTACGAAGGCGGGGTCCCAGGAAGTGAGCAGTTCTTC.

The CDR3 loop is CAISEGTYGANVLTF. Written as DNA, the CDR3 is TGTGCCATCAGTGAGGGGACGTATGGGGCCAACGTCCTGACTTTC. The chain links TRBV10-3 to TRBJ2-6; D may be TRBD1 or TRBD2 (5 bases each). Germline V gives CDR1 ENHRY, CDR2 SYGVKD. V shed 2 bases and J shed 3 bases, with 8 bases lying between them. This CDR3 contains 15 residues.

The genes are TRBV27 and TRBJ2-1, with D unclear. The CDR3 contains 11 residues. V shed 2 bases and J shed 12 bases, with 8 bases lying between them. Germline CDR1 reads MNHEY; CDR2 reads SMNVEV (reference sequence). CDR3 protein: CASSLNERQFF. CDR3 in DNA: TGTGCCAGCAGTTTAAATGAGAGGCAGTTCTTC.

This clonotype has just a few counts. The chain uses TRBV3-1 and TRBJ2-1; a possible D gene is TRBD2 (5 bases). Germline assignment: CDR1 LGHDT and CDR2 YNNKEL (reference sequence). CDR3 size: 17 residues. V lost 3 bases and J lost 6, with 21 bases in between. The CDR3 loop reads CASSQGVGEFRLNEQFF. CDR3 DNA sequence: TGTGCCAGCAGCCAGGGAGTAGGAGAGTTCCGTCTCAATGAGCAGTTCTTC.

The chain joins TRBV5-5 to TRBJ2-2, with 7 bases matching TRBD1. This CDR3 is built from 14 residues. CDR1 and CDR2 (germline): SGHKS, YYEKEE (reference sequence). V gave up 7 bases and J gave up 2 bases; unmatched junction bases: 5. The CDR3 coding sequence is TGTGCCAGCTCGGGACAGCTAAACACCGGGGAGCTGTTTTTT. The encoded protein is CASSGQLNTGELFF.

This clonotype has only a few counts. The CDR3 sequence is CASSLVEGYEQFF. For the CDR3, the DNA is TGTGCCAGCAGCTTGGTCGAGGGGTATGAGCAGTTCTTC. The chain has TRBV5-4 and TRBJ2-1, with D tentatively TRBD1 or TRBD2 (5 bases each). The CDR3 has 13 residues. Germline V gene data show CDR1 as SGHNT and CDR2 as YYREEE (reference sequence). V lost 0 bases to trimming and J lost 8 bases, with 9 bases between them.

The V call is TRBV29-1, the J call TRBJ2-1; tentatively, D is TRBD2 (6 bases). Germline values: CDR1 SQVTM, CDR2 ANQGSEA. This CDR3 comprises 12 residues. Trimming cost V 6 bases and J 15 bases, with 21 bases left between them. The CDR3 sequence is CSVRLGDWRLFF. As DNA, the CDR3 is TGCAGCGTGAGGTTGGGGGACTGGCGTCTGTTCTTC.

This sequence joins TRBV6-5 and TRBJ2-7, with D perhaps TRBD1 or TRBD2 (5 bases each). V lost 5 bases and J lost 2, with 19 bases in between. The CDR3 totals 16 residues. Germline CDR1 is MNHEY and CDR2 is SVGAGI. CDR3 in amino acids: CASSDSLGGLTYEQYF. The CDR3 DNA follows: TGTGCCAGCAGTGACAGCCTAGGAGGCCTAACCTACGAGCAGTACTTC.

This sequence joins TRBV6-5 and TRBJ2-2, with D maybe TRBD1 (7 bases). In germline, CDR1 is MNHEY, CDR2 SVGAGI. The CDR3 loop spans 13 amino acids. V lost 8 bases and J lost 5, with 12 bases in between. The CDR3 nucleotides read TGTGCCAGCCGGCAGGGGGGTACCGGGGAGCTGTTTTTT. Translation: CASRQGGTGELFF.

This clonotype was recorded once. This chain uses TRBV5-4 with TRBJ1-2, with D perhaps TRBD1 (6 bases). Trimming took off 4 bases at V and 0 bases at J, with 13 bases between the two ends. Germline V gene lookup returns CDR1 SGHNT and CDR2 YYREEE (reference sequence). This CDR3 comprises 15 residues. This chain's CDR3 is CASSTGQLANYGYTF. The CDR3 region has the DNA TGTGCCAGCAGCACCGGACAGTTAGCTAACTATGGCTACACCTTC.

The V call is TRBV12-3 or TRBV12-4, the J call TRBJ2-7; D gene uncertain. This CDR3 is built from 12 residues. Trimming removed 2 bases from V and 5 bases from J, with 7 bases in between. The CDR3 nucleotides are TGTGCCAGCAGTTTAATGGGCCACGAGCAGTACTTC. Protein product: CASSLMGHEQYF.

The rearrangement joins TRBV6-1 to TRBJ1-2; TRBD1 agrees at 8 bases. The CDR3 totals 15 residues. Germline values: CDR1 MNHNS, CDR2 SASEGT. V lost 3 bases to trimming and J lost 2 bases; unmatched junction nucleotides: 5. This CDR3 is CASSDRTGTNYGYTF. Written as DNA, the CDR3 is TGTGCCAGCAGTGATCGGACAGGGACAAACTATGGCTACACCTTC.

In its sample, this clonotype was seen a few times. The CDR3 sequence: CASRRGQGSNQPQHF. The CDR3 DNA sequence: TGCGCCAGCAGACGTGGACAGGGAAGCAATCAGCCCCAGCATTTT. The chain recombines TRBV5-1 with TRBJ1-5; TRBD1 matches 8 bases. CDR1 and CDR2 from the germline V gene are SGHRS and YFSETQ. There are 15 residues in the CDR3. Trimming at V came to 5 bases and at J to 1 base, leaving 5 bases not matched to a gene.

CDR3 in amino acids: CASSLALDLGEQFF. The DNA for the CDR3 is TGCGCCAGCAGCTTGGCCTTGGACTTGGGTGAGCAGTTCTTC. The chain couples TRBV5-1 to TRBJ2-1; weak D call: TRBD2 (5 bases). The V end lost 0 bases, the J end lost 9 bases, and 13 bases lay between the germline ends. The CDR3 is 14 residues long. From germline, CDR1 is SGHRS and CDR2 YFSETQ. The full variable domain, with the rest looked up from reference TRBV5-1 and TRBJ2-1, is KAGVTQTPRYLIKTRGQQVTLSCSPISGHRSVSWYQQTPGQGLQFLFEYFSETQRNKGNFPGRFSGRQFSNSRSEMNVSTLELGDSALYLCASSLALDLGEQFFGPGTRLTVL.

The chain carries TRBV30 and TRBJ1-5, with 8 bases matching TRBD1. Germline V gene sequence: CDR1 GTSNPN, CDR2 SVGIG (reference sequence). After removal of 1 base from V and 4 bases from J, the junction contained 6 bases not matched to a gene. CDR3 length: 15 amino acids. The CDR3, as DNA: TGTGCCTGGAGTGATGGACAGGGTGCGAATCAGCCCCAGCATTTT. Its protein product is CAWSDGQGANQPQHF.

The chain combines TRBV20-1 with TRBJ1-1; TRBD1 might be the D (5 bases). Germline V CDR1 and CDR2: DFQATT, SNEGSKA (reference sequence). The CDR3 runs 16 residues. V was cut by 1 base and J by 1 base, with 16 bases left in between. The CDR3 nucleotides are TGCAGTGCTAGAGGGGGCAGGGTTTTACCGAACACTGAAGCTTTCTTT. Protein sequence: CSARGGRVLPNTEAFF.

Here the CDR3 reads CASSLVPQGYEQYF. The CDR3 DNA reads as TGTGCCAGCAGCTTAGTCCCGCAGGGCTACGAGCAGTACTTC. The chain is built from TRBV7-2 and TRBJ2-7; perhaps TRBD1 as D (5 bases). The V end lost 1 base, the J end lost 3 bases, and 10 bases lay between the germline ends. The CDR3 covers 14 residues. Germline V CDR1 and CDR2: SGHTA, FQGNSA. The full variable domain, in which reference TRBV7-2 and TRBJ2-7 provide the parts outside the CDR3, is GAGVSQSPSNKVTEKGKDVELRCDPISGHTALYWYRQSLGQGLEFLIYFQGNSAPDKSGLPSDRFSAERTGGSVSTLTIQRTQQEDSAVYLCASSLVPQGYEQYFGPGTRLTVT.

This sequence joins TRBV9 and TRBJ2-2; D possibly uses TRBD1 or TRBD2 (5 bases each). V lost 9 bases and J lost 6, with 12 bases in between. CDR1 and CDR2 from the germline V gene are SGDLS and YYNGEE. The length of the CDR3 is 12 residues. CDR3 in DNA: TGTGCCACCAATAGAGGGGCCGGGGAGCTGTTTTTT. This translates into CATNRGAGELFF.

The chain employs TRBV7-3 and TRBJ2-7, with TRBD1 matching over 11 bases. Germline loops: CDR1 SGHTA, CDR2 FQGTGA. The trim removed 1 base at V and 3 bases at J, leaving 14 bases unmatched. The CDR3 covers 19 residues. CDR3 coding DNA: TGTGCCAGCAGCTTAAAAAGCCCTCAACGGGACAGGGGGTTCTACGAGCAGTACTTC. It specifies CASSLKSPQRDRGFYEQYF.

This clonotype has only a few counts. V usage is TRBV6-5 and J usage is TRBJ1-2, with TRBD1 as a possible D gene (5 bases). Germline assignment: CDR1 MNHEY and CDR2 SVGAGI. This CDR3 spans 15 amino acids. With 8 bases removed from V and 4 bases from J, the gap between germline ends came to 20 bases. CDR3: CASRRTSLEIYGYTF. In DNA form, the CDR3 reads TGTGCCAGCCGCCGGACAAGCCTCGAAATCTATGGCTACACCTTC.

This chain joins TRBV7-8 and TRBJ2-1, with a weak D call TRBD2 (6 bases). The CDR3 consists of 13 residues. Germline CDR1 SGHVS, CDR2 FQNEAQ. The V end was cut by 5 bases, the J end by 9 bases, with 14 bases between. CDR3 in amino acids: CASSPPGRGEQFF. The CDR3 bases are TGTGCCAGCAGCCCCCCGGGGCGGGGTGAGCAGTTCTTC.

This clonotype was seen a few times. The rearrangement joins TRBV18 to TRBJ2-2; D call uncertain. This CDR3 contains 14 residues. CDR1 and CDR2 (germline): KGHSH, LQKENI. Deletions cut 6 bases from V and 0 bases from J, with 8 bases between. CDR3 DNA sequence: TGTGCCAGCTCCGCAAGGGCGAACACCGGGGAGCTGTTTTTT. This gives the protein CASSARANTGELFF.

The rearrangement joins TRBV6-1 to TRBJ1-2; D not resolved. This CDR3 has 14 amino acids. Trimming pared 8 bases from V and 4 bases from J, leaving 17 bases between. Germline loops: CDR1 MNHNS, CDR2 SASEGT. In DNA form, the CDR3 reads TGTGCCAGCGAGCGGCAGGAGGTGGCCTATGGCTACACCTTC. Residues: CASERQEVAYGYTF.